These 25 T cell receptor beta chains were sequenced from one sample in a study of blood T cell repertoires in COVID-19. Data came from immunoSEQ multiplex PCR; TCRdb stores just in-frame clones and leaves some out. This table has tens of thousands of clones, 80% to 90% appearing once. Sequenced input: peripheral blood. The receptor source for this set is a man aged 45-65 years with active or convalescent COVID-19.

The J gene is TRBJ2-1, the V gene TRBV6-1; D gene uncertain. The germline CDR1 and CDR2 sequences are MNHNS and SASEGT. Deletions cut 2 bases from V and 0 bases from J, with 8 bases between. The CDR3 runs 15 residues. The CDR3 region has the DNA TGTGCCAGCAGTGAACGAGTGAGCTCCTACAATGAGCAGTTCTTC. Encoded protein: CASSERVSSYNEQFF.

On this clone itself: One junction end disagrees with the germline gene, perhaps due to a read error. This sequence joins TRBV20-1 and TRBJ1-5; D perhaps matches TRBD1 (5 bases). CDR1 is DFQATT, CDR2 SNEGSKA, per germline (reference sequence). The CDR3 loop spans 14 amino acids. The CDR3 DNA follows: TGCAGTGCTAGTACTCAGGGTTTGTCTCAGCTCCAGCATTTT. As protein: CSASTQGLSQLQHF.

The chain has TRBV4-3 and TRBJ2-7; the match to TRBD2 covers 10 bases. The CDR3 is made up of 17 amino acids. V shed 2 bases, J shed 3 bases, and the junction held 10 bases outside the gene matches. CDR1 and CDR2 (germline): LGHNA, YSLEER. CDR3 nucleotide sequence: TGCGCCAGCAGCCAAACAGCTTACGAGCGGGGGGGCTACGAGCAGTACTTC. Translated: CASSQTAYERGGYEQYF.

This chain connects TRBV7-6 to TRBJ2-1; 7 nucleotides align to TRBD2. The germline gives CDR1 SGHVS, CDR2 FNYEAQ. The J segment lost 6 bases and the V segment lost 1 base, leaving 9 bases of the junction unmatched. The CDR3 runs 16 residues. CDR3: CASSLDTGGGVNEQFF. CDR3 sequence (DNA): TGTGCCAGCAGCTTAGATACGGGAGGCGGGGTCAATGAGCAGTTCTTC.

The chain carries TRBV4-2 and TRBJ1-2; 7 bases are shared with TRBD1. CDR1 LGHNA and CDR2 YNFKEQ come from the germline V gene. With 5 bases clipped from V and 8 bases from J, the junction kept 14 bases outside the gene matches. There are 15 residues in the CDR3. CDR3 sequence: CASSGTEGRAGGYTF. DNA for the CDR3: TGTGCCAGCAGCGGGACAGAAGGCCGCGCGGGAGGCTACACCTTC.

V is TRBV15 and J is TRBJ2-7, with D tentatively TRBD1 (5 bases). V gave up 0 bases and J gave up 3 bases, with 12 bases separating them. This CDR3 contains 15 residues. Germline lookup yields CDR1 LNHNV and CDR2 YYDKDF (reference sequence). This CDR3 is CATSRDTAGIYEQYF. The CDR3 DNA follows: TGTGCCACCAGCAGAGATACAGCAGGGATCTACGAGCAGTACTTC.

V usage is TRBV9 and J usage is TRBJ1-2, with 10 bases matching TRBD1. V trimming: 0 bases; J trimming: 2 bases; junction bases outside the gene matches: 13. Germline V gene data show CDR1 as SGDLS and CDR2 as YYNGEE. The CDR3 is made up of 19 amino acids. CDR3 sequence (DNA): TGTGCCAGCAGCGTAGGGGTTGGGACAGGGGACAATGGAAACTATGGCTACACCTTC. Translating it yields CASSVGVGTGDNGNYGYTF.

This clone was seen a handful of times. The genes are TRBV3-1 (or the pseudogene TRBV3-2) and TRBJ1-1, with no clear D. Deletions cut 4 bases from V and 5 bases from J, with 11 bases between. Germline values: CDR1 LGHDT, CDR2 YNNKEL (reference sequence). This CDR3 spans 13 amino acids. CDR3: CASSLGSMTEAFF. DNA for the CDR3: TGTGCCAGCAGCCTGGGTAGCATGACTGAAGCTTTCTTT.

The chain is built from TRBV19 and TRBJ2-6, with D perhaps matching TRBD2 (5 bases). The germline V and J ends were trimmed by 10 bases and 2 bases, with 12 bases remaining between them. CDR1 and CDR2 from the germline V gene are LNHDA and SQIVND (reference sequence). This CDR3 is 14 amino acids long. The CDR3 sequence: CATLRGTGANVLTF. The CDR3 nucleotides are TGTGCCACCCTACGGGGTACTGGGGCCAACGTCCTGACTTTC.

The gene calls are TRBV2 and TRBJ1-5; D might be TRBD1 (6 bases). The CDR3 length is 16 residues. V was pared by 0 bases and J by 7 bases, with 16 bases between. Germline-derived CDR1 and CDR2 are SNHLY and FYNNEI. The chain's CDR3 is CASSEALHRVGQPQHF. The CDR3, as DNA: TGTGCCAGCAGTGAAGCGCTCCACAGGGTGGGGCAGCCCCAGCATTTT.

V and J are TRBV5-6 and TRBJ1-2; D is uncertain. V lost 2 bases and J 3 bases, leaving 17 bases between the germline ends. This CDR3 is 16 amino acids long. The germline CDR1 and CDR2 sequences are SGHDT and YYEEEE. CDR3 region: CASSFAYLEADYGYTF. CDR3 nucleotides: TGTGCCAGCAGCTTTGCGTATTTGGAGGCAGACTATGGCTACACCTTC.

The chain is built from TRBV5-5 and TRBJ2-3; 12 positions agree with TRBD2. CDR3 length: 16 amino acids. The V and J ends lost 4 bases and 5 bases, in that order; junction bases with no gene match: 8. Germline lookup yields CDR1 SGHKS and CDR2 YYEKEE (reference sequence). The DNA for the CDR3 is TGTGCCAGCAGCAAACCTCGACTAGCGGGAGAAGATACGCAGTATTTT. It yields the protein CASSKPRLAGEDTQYF. Using reference TRBV5-5 and TRBJ2-3 for the parts outside the CDR3, the full variable domain is DAGVTQSPTHLIKTRGQQVTLRCSPISGHKSVSWYQQVLGQGPQFIFQYYEKEERGRGNFPDRFSARQFPNYSSELNVNALLLGDSALYLCASSKPRLAGEDTQYFGPGTRLTVL.

The V and J genes are TRBV3-1 (or the pseudogene TRBV3-2) and TRBJ2-1; 9 positions match TRBD2. V shed 1 base, J shed 10 bases, and the junction held 8 bases outside the gene matches. This CDR3 has 15 residues. CDR1 and CDR2 from the germline V gene are LGHDT and YNNKEL (reference sequence). CDR3 region: CASSQGGRATKEQFF. CDR3 in DNA: TGTGCCAGCAGCCAAGGCGGGAGGGCAACGAAGGAGCAGTTCTTC.

By share, this clone counts as medium-sized. The genes are TRBV15 and TRBJ2-7; D may be TRBD2 (6 bases). The V gene lost 7 bases and the J gene lost 4 bases, with 14 bases spanning the gap. CDR1 LNHNV and CDR2 YYDKDF come from the germline V gene (reference sequence). This CDR3 contains 13 residues. The CDR3, as DNA: TGTGCCACCATCCACCCCGGGGGTTACGAGCAGTACTTC. Translated: CATIHPGGYEQYF.

The DNA for the CDR3 is TGTGCCAGCTCACCACAGGGACAGGAGAACACCGGGGAGCTGTTTTTT. It specifies CASSPQGQENTGELFF. The chain recombines TRBV18 with TRBJ2-2; 8 positions match TRBD1. There are 16 residues in the CDR3. V shed 1 base, J shed 1 base, and the junction held 2 bases outside the gene matches. Germline V gene data show CDR1 as KGHSH and CDR2 as LQKENI.

This clone came up once. The rearrangement joins TRBV10-3 to TRBJ2-3; a possible D gene is TRBD2 (5 bases). CDR1 is ENHRY, CDR2 SYGVKD, per germline. V was shortened by 0 bases and J by 4 bases, with 14 bases between the two germline ends. The CDR3 is 16 amino acids. The CDR3 sequence is CAISESQLGSADTQYF. The DNA of the CDR3 is TGTGCCATCAGTGAGTCGCAACTAGGTTCCGCAGATACGCAGTATTTT.

V is TRBV28 and J is TRBJ2-7; weak D call: TRBD2 (6 bases). The CDR3 is made up of 16 amino acids. V lost 8 bases, J lost 0 bases, and 20 bases lay in between. Germline CDR1 MDHEN, CDR2 SYDVKM. CDR3 region: CASPPPGDLSSYEQYF. The CDR3 nucleotides are TGTGCCAGCCCCCCCCCGGGAGATCTAAGCTCCTACGAGCAGTACTTC.

The genes are TRBV30 and TRBJ2-3, with TRBD1 identical over 7 bases. Germline trimming cut 7 bases from V and 2 bases from J; bases unmatched to any gene: 9. The germline V gene has CDR1 GTSNPN and CDR2 SVGIG (reference sequence). CDR3 length: 14 amino acids. The CDR3 spells CASRTGTDTDTQYF. CDR3 nucleotides: TGTGCCTCCCGGACCGGGACAGACACAGATACGCAGTATTTT.

The chain employs TRBV13 and TRBJ1-4, with 7 bases aligning to TRBD1. Unmatched junction bases numbered 18, after V lost 7 bases and J lost 4 bases. From germline, CDR1 is PRHDT and CDR2 FYEKMQ (reference sequence). The CDR3 loop spans 18 amino acids. This CDR3 reads CASTQTNSPTGSNEKLFF. The CDR3 DNA sequence: TGTGCCAGCACCCAAACTAATTCCCCGACAGGGAGTAATGAAAAACTGTTTTTT.

The chain employs TRBV5-1 and TRBJ2-5, with unresolved D. Trimming shortened V by 0 bases and J by 2 bases, and 14 bases separated the two germline ends. The CDR3 runs to 16 residues. Germline CDR1 and CDR2: SGHRS and YFSETQ. Written as DNA, the CDR3 is TGCGCCAGCAGCTTGGATGTGCTAAAACCTCAAGAGACCCAGTACTTC. Translation gives CASSLDVLKPQETQYF.

The gene calls are TRBV7-8 and TRBJ1-3; TRBD1 might be the D (5 bases). Trimming left V 1 base short and J 1 base short, with 11 bases between. This CDR3 region has 16 residues. The germline CDR1 and CDR2 sequences are SGHVS and FQNEAQ. DNA for the CDR3: TGTGCCAGCAGCTTAGTCGACAGCGATTCTGGAAACACCATATATTTT. It codes for CASSLVDSDSGNTIYF.

The chain combines TRBV11-2 with TRBJ2-5, with 10 bases matching TRBD2. The V segment lost 0 bases and the J segment 3 bases; nucleotides outside the gene matches: 7. This CDR3 has 17 amino acids. CDR1 is SGHAT and CDR2 is FQNNGV in the germline V gene. Written as DNA, the CDR3 is TGTGCCAGCAGCTTAGAGGGGGGGAGCGGGAGGGAAGAGACCCAGTACTTC. Residues: CASSLEGGSGREETQYF.

V usage is TRBV2 and J usage is TRBJ2-7; a weak D match, TRBD1 (5 bases). The CDR3 covers 12 residues. The germline V and J ends were trimmed by 5 bases and 4 bases, with 9 bases remaining between them. Germline loops: CDR1 SNHLY, CDR2 FYNNEI. The CDR3 spells CASSTQGYEQYF. CDR3 nucleotide sequence: TGTGCCAGCAGTACGCAGGGATACGAGCAGTACTTC.

This rearrangement joins TRBV19 to TRBJ1-4; the D gene is possibly TRBD1 (6 bases). CDR1 is LNHDA, CDR2 SQIVND, per germline (reference sequence). V shed 2 bases and J shed 7 bases, with 11 bases lying between them. The length of the CDR3 is 14 residues. For the CDR3, the DNA is TGTGCCAGTAGTATATCAGGGGCTGGTGAAAAACTGTTTTTT. Translation: CASSISGAGEKLFF.

The chain employs TRBV7-2 and TRBJ1-2, with 8 bases identical to TRBD1. Germline values: CDR1 SGHTA, CDR2 FQGNSA. CDR3 size: 17 residues. The junction had 15 bases not matched to a gene; V was cut back by 5 bases and J by 4 bases. CDR3 sequence reads: CASSRSSAGGGGYGYTF. The CDR3 DNA reads as TGTGCCAGCAGCCGCTCCTCTGCAGGGGGCGGTGGCTATGGCTACACCTTC.